This T cell receptor beta chain is from a study of shared clonotypes between healthy human individuals. Produced via immunoSEQ multiplex PCR; TCRdb's table is partial and in-frame only. The table records roughly 2.5 million clones, approximately 90% of them present only once. Caucasian adults residing in Nashville, Tennessee made up all the donors. The CDR3 runs to 14 residues. From germline, CDR1 is SGHTA and CDR2 FQGNSA. The V and J ends lost 6 bases and 7 bases respectively, with 15 bases between them. This receptor was taken from a man between 18 and 35 years old in good health. Sequencing was carried out using naive CD4+ T cells sorted from blood. This sample's subset: CD45RA+ positively selected. The chain is built from TRBV7-2 and TRBJ1-4; possibly TRBD1 for D (6 bases). The CDR3 nucleotides read TGTGCCAGCAGTCCTACAGGGAGAGGTGAAAAACTGTTTTTT. This encodes CASSPTGRGEKLFF.